One and the same sample provided the 21 T cell receptor beta chains below, sequenced in a study of blood T cell repertoires in COVID-19. TCRdb's copy holds only in-frame clones and misses some; the assay was immunoSEQ multiplex PCR. The table has 85,000 to 90,000 clones, 80% seen once. The sample was peripheral blood. Receptors were obtained from a woman older than 75 with active or convalescent COVID-19.

The rearrangement links TRBV19 to TRBJ1-1; possibly TRBD1 for D (6 bases). The CDR3 totals 14 residues. Trimming took off 5 bases at V and 1 base at J, with 11 bases between the two ends. Per germline, CDR1 LNHDA and CDR2 SQIVND (reference sequence). The CDR3 nucleotides read TGTGCCAGTAGTCCACGACAGGAGAACACTGAAGCTTTCTTT. It encodes CASSPRQENTEAFF.

The chain recombines TRBV19 with TRBJ1-1; D gene ambiguous. The CDR3 length is 14 residues. Germline V gene data show CDR1 as LNHDA and CDR2 as SQIVND (reference sequence). V lost 5 bases and J lost 2, with 12 bases in between. CDR3 protein: CASSPGGYNTEAFF. The CDR3 DNA sequence: TGTGCCAGTAGTCCGGGAGGATATAACACTGAAGCTTTCTTT.

The CDR3 DNA reads as TGTGCCAGCAGCGTAGGAGCAGGGGAGAAACTGTTTTTT. Amino acids: CASSVGAGEKLFF. The chain joins TRBV9 to TRBJ1-4, with D maybe TRBD1 (6 bases). Trimming removed 0 bases at V and 11 bases at J, with 11 bases between. There are 13 residues in the CDR3. Germline V gene sequence: CDR1 SGDLS, CDR2 YYNGEE.

J is TRBJ2-7 and V is TRBV28, with D perhaps matching TRBD2 (6 bases). Germline-derived CDR1 and CDR2 are MDHEN and SYDVKM. The CDR3 totals 17 residues. V was clipped by 1 base and J by 1 base, with 17 bases between them. CDR3 in amino acids: CASSLSVGQEGSYEQYF. CDR3 nucleotide sequence: TGTGCCAGCAGTTTATCTGTAGGTCAGGAGGGATCCTACGAGCAGTACTTC.

V usage is TRBV7-2 and J usage is TRBJ1-2; TRBD1 aligns across 7 bases. J gave up 8 bases and V 4 bases, and 13 bases lay outside the gene matches. CDR3 length equals 15 residues. Germline CDR1 is SGHTA and CDR2 is FQGNSA. The CDR3 nucleotides are TGTGCCAGCAGCTCCCTAGCCCGACAGGGTTGGGGCTACACCTTC. It encodes CASSSLARQGWGYTF. The full variable domain, in which reference TRBV7-2 and TRBJ1-2 provide the parts outside the CDR3, is GAGVSQSPSNKVTEKGKDVELRCDPISGHTALYWYRQSLGQGLEFLIYFQGNSAPDKSGLPSDRFSAERTGGSVSTLTIQRTQQEDSAVYLCASSSLARQGWGYTFGSGTRLTVV.

This chain connects TRBV28 to TRBJ1-1; D is unclear. V lost 6 bases, J lost 8 bases, and 13 bases lay in between. CDR1 is MDHEN, CDR2 SYDVKM, per germline. This CDR3 contains 12 residues. CDR3 DNA: TGTGCCAGCAGGCCCAACCCCCGGGAAGCTTTCTTT. Translation: CASRPNPREAFF.

The chain joins TRBV5-1 to TRBJ2-1, with a weak D call TRBD1 (5 bases). Germline values: CDR1 SGHRS, CDR2 YFSETQ. The CDR3 is 14 residues long. V gave up 4 bases and J gave up 8 bases, with 16 bases separating them. The CDR3 nucleotides read TGCGCCAGCAGCATAATGGACGACAGCGATGAGCAGTTCTTC. Translation: CASSIMDDSDEQFF.

V gene TRBV7-3 combines with J gene TRBJ2-5; perhaps TRBD2 as D (6 bases). The ends were cut back, 0 bases at V and 0 bases at J, with 17 bases in the middle. The CDR3 is 18 amino acids. Germline V lookup: CDR1 SGHTA, CDR2 FQGTGA. As DNA, the CDR3 is TGTGCCAGCAGCTTAACTGGTAGTGGGGGGAGATACCAAGAGACCCAGTACTTC. It is translated as CASSLTGSGGRYQETQYF.

The V call is TRBV15, the J call TRBJ2-2; D not resolved. Germline CDR1 is LNHNV and CDR2 is YYDKDF (reference sequence). Trimming removed 0 bases from V and 6 bases from J, with 14 bases in between. The CDR3 has 16 residues. This chain's CDR3 is CATSRDSGAQAGELFF. The CDR3, as DNA: TGTGCCACCAGCAGAGATTCAGGCGCGCAAGCCGGGGAGCTGTTTTTT.

The genes are TRBV12-3 or TRBV12-4 and TRBJ1-1; the D is unclear. The CDR3 extends over 12 amino acids. Between the trimmed V and J ends, which lost 6 bases and 3 bases, there was a span of 8 bases. The CDR3 is CASRLDYTEAFF. The CDR3 DNA follows: TGTGCCAGCAGACTTGATTACACTGAAGCTTTCTTT.

The chain joins TRBV7-2 to TRBJ1-4; no clear D. Germline V gives CDR1 SGHTA, CDR2 FQGNSA. This CDR3 contains 14 residues. Between the trimmed V and J ends, which lost 5 bases and 6 bases, there was a span of 13 bases. The CDR3 sequence is CASSPRVGDEKLFF. Here the CDR3 DNA reads TGTGCCAGCAGCCCGCGGGTTGGGGATGAAAAACTGTTTTTT.

The chain carries TRBV18 and TRBJ2-1; D gene uncertain. The CDR3 covers 15 residues. With 2 bases removed from V and 5 bases from J, the gap between germline ends came to 13 bases. CDR1 is KGHSH and CDR2 is LQKENI in the germline V gene. The CDR3 region is CASSPYAGSNNEQFF. The CDR3, as DNA: TGTGCCAGCTCACCATACGCAGGCTCTAACAATGAGCAGTTCTTC. Full variable domain (missing parts from reference TRBV18 and TRBJ2-1): NAGVMQNPRHLVRRRGQEARLRCSPMKGHSHVYWYRQLPEEGLKFMVYLQKENIIDESGMPKERFSAEFPKEGPSILRIQQVVRGDSAAYFCASSPYAGSNNEQFFGPGTRLTVL.

The chain employs TRBV5-1 and TRBJ1-6; 8 nucleotides agree with TRBD1. Per the germline V gene, CDR1 is SGHRS and CDR2 is YFSETQ. This CDR3 contains 15 residues. V dropped 1 base and J dropped 8; count of bases not matched to a gene: 5. CDR3 in DNA: TGCGCCAGCAGCTTGTCGGACAGGGAGTATTCACCCCTCCACTTT. Translated, it gives CASSLSDREYSPLHF.

This chain links TRBV7-8 with TRBJ2-3, with 8 bases identical to TRBD2. Germline lookup yields CDR1 SGHVS and CDR2 FQNEAQ. V lost 6 bases, J lost 3 bases, and 11 bases stayed unmatched. The CDR3 sequence is 16 residues long. The CDR3 sequence: CASRPRRLALTDTQYF. Here the CDR3 DNA reads TGTGCCAGCAGACCTCGTAGACTAGCGTTGACAGATACGCAGTATTTT.

The chain couples TRBV6-5 to TRBJ1-1; D call uncertain. CDR1 and CDR2 (germline): MNHEY, SVGAGI. This CDR3 is built from 15 residues. V was pared by 2 bases and J by 1 base, with 11 bases between. CDR3 nucleotide sequence: TGTGCCAGCAGTTACGGTCAGTACAGGAACACTGAAGCTTTCTTT. Translating gives CASSYGQYRNTEAFF.

V is TRBV7-2 and J is TRBJ2-1; the D is unclear. CDR3 length: 12 residues. V was shortened by 1 base and J by 15 bases, with 13 bases between the two germline ends. The germline gives CDR1 SGHTA, CDR2 FQGNSA. Here the CDR3 DNA reads TGTGCCAGCAGCTTAGAGCCCCCTCTTGTGTTCTTC. Its protein product is CASSLEPPLVFF.

The chain has TRBV3-1 (or the pseudogene TRBV3-2) and TRBJ2-2; possibly TRBD2 for D (5 bases). V was clipped by 4 bases and J by 2 bases, with 14 bases between them. The germline V gene encodes CDR1 LGHDT and CDR2 YNNKEL (reference sequence). The CDR3 loop spans 16 amino acids. CDR3 loop: CASSPLAGLNTGELFF. The CDR3 nucleotides are TGTGCCAGCAGCCCCTTAGCAGGACTCAACACCGGGGAGCTGTTTTTT.

J is TRBJ2-1 and V is TRBV28; 9 bases line up with TRBD2. The junction had 11 bases not matched to a gene; V was cut back by 0 bases and J by 8 bases. This CDR3 region has 17 residues. The V gene's germline CDR1 is MDHEN and CDR2 SYDVKM. CDR3 DNA: TGTGCCAGCAGTTTATGGAGCGAGTTAGCGGGAGAACATGAGCAGTTCTTC. This gives the protein CASSLWSELAGEHEQFF.

The chain couples TRBV5-4 to TRBJ2-5; 8 positions match TRBD2. The V segment lost 6 bases and the J segment 5 bases; nucleotides outside the gene matches: 9. CDR1 is SGHNT, CDR2 YYREEE, per germline (reference sequence). CDR3 length equals 14 residues. CDR3 residues: CASTKGLGDETQYF. CDR3 nucleotide sequence: TGTGCCAGCACCAAGGGACTAGGCGATGAGACCCAGTACTTC.

The rearrangement joins TRBV6-5 to TRBJ2-7, with 8 positions matching TRBD1. Germline CDR1 and CDR2: MNHEY and SVGAGI. Germline trimming cut 5 bases from V and 3 bases from J; bases unmatched to any gene: 6. The CDR3 loop spans 14 amino acids. The CDR3 DNA follows: TGTGCCAGCAGTCCCGGACAGGGTGTCTACGAGCAGTACTTC. This translates into CASSPGQGVYEQYF.

The chain joins TRBV25-1 to TRBJ1-4, with D unresolved. Germline V lookup: CDR1 MGHDK, CDR2 SYGVNS. The CDR3 covers 13 residues. Trimming left V 4 bases short and J 6 bases short, with 9 bases between. CDR3 in DNA: TGTGCCAGCAGTGGCGGGGTTGATGAAAAACTGTTTTTT. This codes for CASSGGVDEKLFF.